This T cell receptor beta chain was obtained from a study of T cell repertoires in cytomegalovirus infection. Study overall: Public TCR beta signature analysis indicated the presence of both CMV infection and matching HLA type. Study-wide results and caveats: The study identified carriers of CMV plus the relevant HLA from cumulative public TCR beta family frequency. CMV-specific TCR beta clonotypes restricted by HLA-C were the ones dominating the ex vivo response.

This CDR3 has 11 amino acids. With 9 bases removed from V and 6 bases from J, the gap between germline ends came to 8 bases. As concerns this clonotype: No antigen is known for it.

From the reads, TCRdb called clonotypes with MiXCR, one entry per CDR3 protein. The profile shows about 740,000 distinct CDR3 sequences, 35% of them singletons. The material sequenced was PBMCs. This receptor was taken from a human donor in good health (CMV status not recorded). Some clones in this sample may be carry-over from other donors' samples. V and J are TRBV12-3 or TRBV12-4 and TRBJ2-2; D remains unclear. The CDR3 sequence: CASGPPGELFF. The DNA of the CDR3 is TGTGCCAGTGGGCCCCCCGGGGAGCTGTTTTTT.